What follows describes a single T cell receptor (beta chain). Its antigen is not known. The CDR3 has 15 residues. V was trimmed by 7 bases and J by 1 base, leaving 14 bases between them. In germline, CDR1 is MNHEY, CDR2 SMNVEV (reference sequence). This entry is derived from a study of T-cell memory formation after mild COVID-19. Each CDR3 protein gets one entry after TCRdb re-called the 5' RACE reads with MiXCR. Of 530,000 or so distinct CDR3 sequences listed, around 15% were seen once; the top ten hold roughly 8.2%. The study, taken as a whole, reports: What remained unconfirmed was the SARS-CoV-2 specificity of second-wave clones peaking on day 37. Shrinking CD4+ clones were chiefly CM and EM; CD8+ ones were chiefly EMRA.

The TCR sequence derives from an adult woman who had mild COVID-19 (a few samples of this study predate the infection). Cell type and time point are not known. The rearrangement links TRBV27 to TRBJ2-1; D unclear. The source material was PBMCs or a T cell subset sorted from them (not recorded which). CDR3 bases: TGTGCCAGCACCGAGATTGGAATTTCCTACAATGAGCAGTTCTTC. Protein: CASTEIGISYNEQFF.